This is a list of T cell receptor beta chains from one sample in a study of blood T cell repertoires in COVID-19. Produced via immunoSEQ multiplex PCR; TCRdb's table is partial and in-frame only. The sample records some 400,000 clones, 80% to 90% being singletons. Specimen: PBMCs or T cells enriched from blood (not recorded which). The origin of the receptors is a young man who had recovered from COVID-19. Each CDR3 is given with its conserved first and last residue. The D gene is left open where the match is weak. Clone size is given for some rows only: seen once, a few or many times, or a class if the clone is expanded.

>.|.|TRBV7-2|TRBJ2-2
TGTGCCAGCAGCTTCGTCTCCGGGGAGCTGTTTTTT
CASSFVSGELFF
>.|.|TRBV7-9|TRBJ2-4
TGTGCCAGCAGCTCCCAAATGGGGCCCGCCGCCAAAAACATTCAGTACTTC
CASSSQMGPAAKNIQYF
>TRBD2|.|TRBV10-1|TRBJ2-1
TGCGCCAGCAGTTCTAGCGGGAGAGGGAACAATGAGCAGTTCTTC
CASSSSGRGNNEQFF
>TRBD1|.|TRBV5-1|TRBJ2-7
TGCGCCAGCAGCTTGGGACAGGGGGACGACGAGCAGTACTTC
CASSLGQGDDEQYF
>TRBD2|.|TRBV9|TRBJ2-7
TGTGCCAGCAGCGTAGGCAGGGCGGGGGGCGAGCAGTACTTC
CASSVGRAGGEQYF
>.|.|TRBV14|TRBJ2-2
TGTGCCAGCAGCCAAGTGCAGTTCACCGGGGAGCTGTTTTTT
CASSQVQFTGELFF
>.|.|TRBV5-1|TRBJ1-5
TGCGCCAGCAGCAGAACAGGTCAGCCCCAGCATTTT
CASSRTGQPQHF
>TRBD2|.|TRBV10-3|TRBJ2-3
TGTGCCATTACGGAACGGGAGGAAGCAGATACGCAGTATTTT
CAITEREEADTQYF
>TRBD1|.|TRBV28|TRBJ2-3
TGTGCCAGCAGTCCCCTAGGACAGGGTTCGGGAGATACGCAGTATTTT
CASSPLGQGSGDTQYF
>TRBD1|.|TRBV20-1|TRBJ2-1
TGCAGTGCTAGTGTAGGGGGCCTAGAGCAGTTCTTC
CSASVGGLEQFF
>.|.|TRBV6-2/TRBV6-3|TRBJ2-2
TGTGCCAGCAGTTACTCGGGAGGACATAACACCGGGGAGCTGTTTTTT
CASSYSGGHNTGELFF
>.|.|TRBV5-5|TRBJ2-3
TGTGCCAGCAGCCCTGACAACGAGAAAGATACGCAGTATTTT
CASSPDNEKDTQYF
>TRBD1|.|TRBV7-8|TRBJ1-2
TGTGCCAGCAGCGCCGGACAGGGGAATGGCAACTATGGCTACACCTTC
CASSAGQGNGNYGYTF
>TRBD2|.|TRBV13|TRBJ2-5
TGTGCCAGCAGCAGTAGCGGGAAGGAGACCCAGTACTTC
CASSSSGKETQYF
>.|once|TRBV6-5|TRBJ2-7
TGTGCCAGCACCTCCAAGAAGAGGAGAGGTTACGAGCAGTACTTC
CASTSKKRRGYEQYF
>TRBD2|.|TRBV6-2/TRBV6-3|TRBJ2-7
TGTGCCAGCAGTTACGGGGGGGACTACGAGCAGTACTTC
CASSYGGDYEQYF
>.|.|TRBV18|TRBJ1-3
TGTGCCAGCTCACCACCCCAGGCCTTCCCTGGAAACACCATATATTTT
CASSPPQAFPGNTIYF
>TRBD1|.|TRBV18|TRBJ1-5
TGTGCCAGCTCCTTAATACAGGGGGTTAATCAGCCCCAGCATTTT
CASSLIQGVNQPQHF
>.|.|TRBV5-1|TRBJ2-3
TGCGCCAGCAGCCCCCCCGGGAGCACAGATACGCAGTATTTT
CASSPPGSTDTQYF